The 32 T cell receptor beta chains below were found in one sample sequenced in a study of shared clonotypes between healthy human individuals. Libraries were prepared by immunoSEQ multiplex PCR; TCRdb keeps only in-frame clonotypes and omits some of them. The repertoire holds hundreds of thousands of clones, about 96% seen once, with roughly 0.06% in the top ten. Sequencing input: naive CD4+ T cells sorted from blood. Subset: CD45RA+ positively selected. Receptors originate from a woman aged 25 to 45 in good health.

V and J are TRBV19 and TRBJ1-1; a possible D gene is TRBD1 (5 bases). This CDR3 is built from 15 residues. Per the germline V gene, CDR1 is LNHDA and CDR2 is SQIVND (reference sequence). Deletions cut 3 bases from V and 0 bases from J, with 11 bases between. The CDR3 sequence is CASSMLGVMNTEAFF. CDR3 bases: TGTGCCAGTAGTATGTTGGGGGTTATGAACACTGAAGCTTTCTTT.

V is TRBV10-3 and J is TRBJ1-6; no clear D gene. The V gene's germline CDR1 is ENHRY and CDR2 SYGVKD. This CDR3 has 16 residues. V dropped 7 bases and J dropped 5 bases, with 18 bases sitting between them. The DNA of the CDR3 is TGTGCCATCAAAGGACGGGAGAACCGCCATAATTCACCCCTCCACTTT. Translation gives CAIKGRENRHNSPLHF.

The V gene is TRBV9, the J gene TRBJ2-2, with a tentative D call TRBD2 (6 bases). CDR1 and CDR2 (germline): SGDLS, YYNGEE. The germline V and J ends were trimmed by 3 bases and 0 bases, with 21 bases remaining between them. The CDR3 sequence is 19 residues long. CDR3 sequence reads: CASSETPLATSANTGELFF. As DNA, the CDR3 is TGTGCCAGCAGCGAGACCCCCCTAGCGACCTCCGCGAACACCGGGGAGCTGTTTTTT.

The V call is TRBV10-3, the J call TRBJ1-1, with a tentative D call TRBD1 (5 bases). This CDR3 has 12 amino acids. The V end lost 0 bases, the J end lost 11 bases, and 10 bases lay between the germline ends. The germline V gene encodes CDR1 ENHRY and CDR2 SYGVKD. DNA for the CDR3: TGTGCCATCAGTGAGTCGTCGGGGCTGGCTTTCTTT. Protein product: CAISESSGLAFF.

Details on this clone: Distinct nucleotide sequences in the sample also encode this CDR3. This chain connects TRBV5-1 to TRBJ2-7, with D possibly being TRBD1 or TRBD2 (5 bases each). The CDR3 sequence is 14 residues long. The V and J ends lost 0 bases and 2 bases respectively, with 9 bases between them. CDR1 is SGHRS and CDR2 is YFSETQ in the germline V gene. The CDR3 sequence: CASSLGDGTYEQYF. The CDR3 nucleotides read TGCGCCAGCAGCTTGGGGGACGGGACCTACGAGCAGTACTTC.

The genes are TRBV11-2 and TRBJ2-2, with D tentatively TRBD2 (5 bases). Germline values: CDR1 SGHAT, CDR2 FQNNGV. Trimming pared 0 bases from V and 7 bases from J, leaving 15 bases between. The CDR3 length is 16 residues. The CDR3 region has the DNA TGTGCCAGCAGCTTAGATGGGCGGGCTACCAGCGGGGAGCTGTTTTTT. This sequence encodes CASSLDGRATSGELFF.

V is TRBV5-4 and J is TRBJ2-7; 8 bases align to TRBD2. CDR3 size: 15 residues. The V gene end was trimmed by 0 bases and the J gene end by 6 bases; junction bases not matched to a gene: 8. Germline lookup yields CDR1 SGHNT and CDR2 YYREEE (reference sequence). CDR3 DNA: TGTGCCAGCAGCTTGGATTCCAGCGGGAGTGTCGAGCAGTACTTC. It yields the protein CASSLDSSGSVEQYF.

The chain is built from TRBV2 and TRBJ1-5; TRBD1 is a possible D gene (6 bases). Germline lookup yields CDR1 SNHLY and CDR2 FYNNEI. This CDR3 comprises 14 residues. Trimming stripped 5 bases from V and 4 bases from J, with 12 bases between. The CDR3 protein is CASSQTGSNQPQHF. As DNA, the CDR3 is TGTGCCAGCAGTCAAACAGGGAGTAATCAGCCCCAGCATTTT.

The genes are TRBV18 and TRBJ2-7; 8 nucleotides agree with TRBD1. This CDR3 contains 14 residues. Trimming took 5 bases from V and 3 from J; bases not matched to a gene: 6. The germline gives CDR1 KGHSH, CDR2 LQKENI. The CDR3 reads CASSIGQGHYEQYF. The CDR3 DNA is TGTGCCAGCTCAATAGGACAGGGCCACTACGAGCAGTACTTC.

V usage is TRBV25-1 and J usage is TRBJ2-5; 15 nucleotides align to TRBD2. This CDR3 has 17 amino acids. Germline values: CDR1 MGHDK, CDR2 SYGVNS. The ends lost 3 bases at V and 5 bases at J; junction bases unmatched: 7. CDR3 region: CASSDAWTSGRGETQYF. CDR3 bases: TGTGCCAGCAGTGATGCGTGGACTAGCGGGAGGGGGGAGACCCAGTACTTC.

DNA of the CDR3: TGTGCCAGCAGCTTGCCGGGGTTGGATTGGAGTGAAGCTTTCTTT. Its protein is CASSLPGLDWSEAFF. The chain employs TRBV5-8 and TRBJ1-1; D ambiguous. CDR1 and CDR2 from the germline V gene are SGHTS and YDEGEE. CDR3 length: 15 residues. V gave up 1 base and J gave up 7 bases, with 17 bases separating them.

This chain joins TRBV5-1 and TRBJ2-1; TRBD2 aligns across 8 bases. Germline CDR1 SGHRS, CDR2 YFSETQ. With 0 bases clipped from V and 3 bases from J, the junction kept 2 bases outside the gene matches. The CDR3 is 15 amino acids. In DNA, the CDR3 is TGCGCCAGCAGCTTGGGAAGCGGGGGCTACAATGAGCAGTTCTTC. This encodes CASSLGSGGYNEQFF.

As regards this clone: Other DNA sequences of this sample code for an identical CDR3. This sequence joins TRBV28 and TRBJ1-6; 8 nucleotides align to TRBD1. The CDR3 covers 16 residues. V lost 4 bases to trimming and J lost 4 bases; unmatched junction nucleotides: 6. Germline lookup yields CDR1 MDHEN and CDR2 SYDVKM. The CDR3 bases are TGTGCCAGCAGTTCCGGCCAGGGGGCTTATAATTCACCCCTCCACTTT. Translated: CASSSGQGAYNSPLHF.

The J gene is TRBJ2-7, the V gene TRBV10-3; 8 bases match TRBD2. The CDR3 has 17 residues. V lost 1 base, J lost 0 bases, and 8 bases stayed unmatched. Germline CDR1 reads ENHRY; CDR2 reads SYGVKD. CDR3 coding DNA: TGTGCCATCAGTGAGTACGGGATAGCGGGGAACTCCTACGAGCAGTACTTC. The encoded protein is CAISEYGIAGNSYEQYF.

The chain employs TRBV28 and TRBJ2-6; D is possibly TRBD1 or TRBD2 (5 bases each). The CDR3 is made up of 17 amino acids. Germline CDR1 is MDHEN and CDR2 is SYDVKM. V was clipped by 7 bases and J by 1 base, with 17 bases between them. The CDR3 DNA follows: TGTGCCAGCAAGATGGGGGTGAAATCTTCTGGGGCCAACGTCCTGACTTTC. Protein sequence: CASKMGVKSSGANVLTF. Using reference TRBV28 and TRBJ2-6 for the parts outside the CDR3, the full variable domain is DVKVTQSSRYLVKRTGEKVFLECVQDMDHENMFWYRQDPGLGLRLIYFSYDVKMKEKGDIPEGYSVSREKKERFSLILESASTNQTSMYLCASKMGVKSSGANVLTFGAGSRLTVL.

This clone was found once. This chain uses TRBV25-1 with TRBJ1-2; TRBD1 matches 10 bases. Trimming took 5 bases from V and 8 from J; bases not matched to a gene: 11. The length of the CDR3 is 15 residues. Germline V CDR1 and CDR2: MGHDK, SYGVNS. The CDR3 sequence is CASSPSTGTGDGYTF. In DNA form, the CDR3 reads TGTGCCAGCAGTCCATCTACCGGGACAGGGGACGGCTACACCTTC.

The chain's CDR3 is CASSFRGWTEKLFF. CDR3 nucleotide sequence: TGTGCCAGCAGTTTTAGGGGGTGGACAGAAAAACTGTTTTTT. The chain is built from TRBV28 and TRBJ1-4; D perhaps matches TRBD1 (6 bases). The V gene's germline CDR1 is MDHEN and CDR2 SYDVKM. The CDR3 has 14 residues. The V end lost 3 bases, the J end lost 8 bases, and 13 bases lay between the germline ends.

V gene TRBV11-1 combines with J gene TRBJ2-7, with a tentative D call TRBD1 (5 bases). Trimming pared 5 bases from V and 0 bases from J, leaving 17 bases between. CDR3 size: 16 residues. Germline V gene sequence: CDR1 SGHAT, CDR2 FQDESV (reference sequence). As DNA, the CDR3 is TGTGCCAGCAGCCCTCAGGGTGTCCCACTCTCCTACGAGCAGTACTTC. Translation gives CASSPQGVPLSYEQYF. Variable domain in full (rest from reference TRBV11-1 and TRBJ2-7): EAEVAQSPRYKITEKSQAVAFWCDPISGHATLYWYRQILGQGPELLVQFQDESVVDDSQLPKDRFSAERLKGVDSTLKIQPAELGDSAMYLCASSPQGVPLSYEQYFGPGTRLTVT.

The J gene is TRBJ2-5, the V gene TRBV28; 12 bases match TRBD2. The J call is in doubt because the DNA end fits TRBJ2-7 better. CDR3 length equals 14 residues. CDR1 MDHEN and CDR2 SYDVKM come from the germline V gene. CDR3 sequence (DNA): TGTGCCAGCAGTCTAGCGGGAGGGCCCTACGAGCAGTACTTC. As protein: CASSLAGGPYEQYF.

A single count supports this clone. The rearrangement links TRBV19 to TRBJ2-1, with 14 bases matching TRBD2. This CDR3 contains 15 residues. J lost 10 bases, V lost 5 bases, and 7 bases had no gene match. The germline V gene encodes CDR1 LNHDA and CDR2 SQIVND (reference sequence). The CDR3 region has the DNA TGTGCCAGTAGTGGGGGACTAGCGGGAGTTGGGGAGCAGTTCTTC. Its protein is CASSGGLAGVGEQFF. The full variable domain, with the rest looked up from reference TRBV19 and TRBJ2-1, is DGGITQSPKYLFRKEGQNVTLSCEQNLNHDAMYWYRQDPGQGLRLIYYSQIVNDFQKGDIAEGYSVSREKKESFPLTVTSAQKNPTAFYLCASSGGLAGVGEQFFGPGTRLTVL.

The chain recombines TRBV5-1 with TRBJ1-3; D uncertain. The CDR3 loop spans 14 amino acids. Germline V lookup: CDR1 SGHRS, CDR2 YFSETQ. The ends were cut back, 4 bases at V and 3 bases at J, with 11 bases in the middle. CDR3 region: CASSPDGIGNTIYF. The CDR3 nucleotides read TGCGCCAGCAGCCCGGACGGAATTGGAAACACCATATATTTT. The full variable domain, with the rest looked up from reference TRBV5-1 and TRBJ1-3, is KAGVTQTPRYLIKTRGQQVTLSCSPISGHRSVSWYQQTPGQGLQFLFEYFSETQRNKGNFPGRFSGRQFSNSRSEMNVSTLELGDSALYLCASSPDGIGNTIYFGEGSWLTVV.

A remark on this clone: This CDR3 is also generated by other DNA sequences in the sample. This chain connects TRBV6-1 to TRBJ2-7, with D uncertain. Trimming cost V 0 bases and J 2 bases, with 8 bases left between them. Germline lookup yields CDR1 MNHNS and CDR2 SASEGT. The CDR3 is 14 residues long. The CDR3 DNA reads as TGTGCCAGCAGTGAAGCAGGGCCACCCTACGAGCAGTACTTC. Residues: CASSEAGPPYEQYF.

The chain employs TRBV28 and TRBJ2-3; 9 positions match TRBD1. Germline CDR1 is MDHEN and CDR2 is SYDVKM. With V trimmed by 5 bases and J by 0 bases, 3 bases remained unmatched. The CDR3 consists of 15 residues. CDR3 sequence (DNA): TGTGCCAGCAGTGCGGGGACAGGGAGCACAGATACGCAGTATTTT. It encodes CASSAGTGSTDTQYF. The whole variable domain, remainder taken from reference TRBV28 and TRBJ2-3, is DVKVTQSSRYLVKRTGEKVFLECVQDMDHENMFWYRQDPGLGLRLIYFSYDVKMKEKGDIPEGYSVSREKKERFSLILESASTNQTSMYLCASSAGTGSTDTQYFGPGTRLTVL.

The chain uses TRBV5-1 and TRBJ2-1; 10 positions agree with TRBD2. This CDR3 contains 17 residues. V lost 4 bases to trimming and J lost 1 base; unmatched junction nucleotides: 8. Germline values: CDR1 SGHRS, CDR2 YFSETQ. The CDR3 coding sequence is TGCGCCAGCAGCACCCGGGGTAGCGGGAGGTCCTACAATGAGCAGTTCTTC. Its translation: CASSTRGSGRSYNEQFF. Filled out from reference TRBV5-1 and TRBJ2-1, the complete variable domain reads KAGVTQTPRYLIKTRGQQVTLSCSPISGHRSVSWYQQTPGQGLQFLFEYFSETQRNKGNFPGRFSGRQFSNSRSEMNVSTLELGDSALYLCASSTRGSGRSYNEQFFGPGTRLTVL.

V usage is TRBV5-4 and J usage is TRBJ1-2, with a possible D match to TRBD1 (5 bases). The CDR3 extends over 16 amino acids. CDR1 and CDR2 (germline): SGHNT, YYREEE (reference sequence). Trimming took 0 bases from V and 5 from J, leaving 17 bases between them. This chain's CDR3 is CASSLAGQGLMYGYTF. CDR3 DNA: TGTGCCAGCAGCTTGGCTGGGCAGGGATTGATGTATGGCTACACCTTC.

Worth noting for this clone: The sample holds other DNA sequences that translate to the same CDR3. The J gene is TRBJ2-1, the V gene TRBV5-4, with 7 bases that match TRBD2. The germline V gene has CDR1 SGHNT and CDR2 YYREEE (reference sequence). The junction had 9 bases not matched to a gene; V was cut back by 5 bases and J by 4 bases. CDR3 length equals 15 residues. CDR3 nucleotide sequence: TGTGCCAGCAGTCTCTTGGCTAGCGGTTACAATGAGCAGTTCTTC. Its translation: CASSLLASGYNEQFF.

J is TRBJ2-7 and V is TRBV19, with D possibly being TRBD1 or TRBD2 (5 bases each). Germline CDR1 reads LNHDA; CDR2 reads SQIVND (reference sequence). Trimming removed 6 bases from V and 2 bases from J, with 11 bases in between. The CDR3 length is 13 residues. Here the CDR3 reads CASSRDGTYEQYF. DNA for the CDR3: TGTGCCAGTAGCCGGGACGGGACCTACGAGCAGTACTTC.

The rearrangement uses TRBV28 and TRBJ2-5; TRBD2 matches at 9 bases. The CDR3 loop spans 16 amino acids. V was pared by 5 bases and J by 6 bases, with 13 bases of the junction left unmatched. Germline V gene data show CDR1 as MDHEN and CDR2 as SYDVKM. The CDR3 bases are TGTGCCAGCAGTGCTCCTGGACTAGCGTTTCTAAAGACCCAGTACTTC. Its protein is CASSAPGLAFLKTQYF. Drawing the rest from reference TRBV28 and TRBJ2-5, the complete variable domain is DVKVTQSSRYLVKRTGEKVFLECVQDMDHENMFWYRQDPGLGLRLIYFSYDVKMKEKGDIPEGYSVSREKKERFSLILESASTNQTSMYLCASSAPGLAFLKTQYFGPGTRLLVL.

V is TRBV7-3 and J is TRBJ2-3; no clear D gene. CDR3 length equals 13 residues. CDR1 and CDR2 from the germline V gene are SGHTA and FQGTGA. V shed 1 base and J shed 4 bases, with 6 bases lying between them. The CDR3 nucleotides read TGTGCCAGCAGCTTAAGTGGGGCAGATACGCAGTATTTT. Encoded protein: CASSLSGADTQYF. Looking up the rest from reference TRBV7-3 and TRBJ2-3 gives the full variable domain: GAGVSQTPSNKVTEKGKYVELRCDPISGHTALYWYRQSLGQGPEFLIYFQGTGAADDSGLPNDRFFAVRPEGSVSTLKIQRTERGDSAVYLCASSLSGADTQYFGPGTRLTVL.

The V call is TRBV5-6, the J call TRBJ1-4; unclear D gene. Germline V CDR1 and CDR2: SGHDT, YYEEEE. V lost 0 bases to trimming and J lost 7 bases, with 10 bases between them. The CDR3 sequence is 14 residues long. CDR3 sequence (DNA): TGTGCCAGCAGCTTGGCCCGTCGGAGTGAAAAACTGTTTTTT. As protein: CASSLARRSEKLFF.

Note on this clone: The identical CDR3 is also encoded by other nucleotide sequences in the sample. This chain links TRBV5-1 with TRBJ2-7; no clear D gene. Trimming took off 0 bases at V and 5 bases at J, with 9 bases between the two ends. This CDR3 comprises 13 residues. Germline loops: CDR1 SGHRS, CDR2 YFSETQ. Here the CDR3 reads CASSLGGRNEQYF. The CDR3 DNA follows: TGCGCCAGCAGCTTGGGCGGTAGAAACGAGCAGTACTTC.

The V call is TRBV6-5, the J call TRBJ1-2; D remains ambiguous. This CDR3 comprises 14 residues. Trimming cost V 0 bases and J 3 bases, with 8 bases left between them. CDR1 and CDR2 (germline): MNHEY, SVGAGI. Here the CDR3 reads CASSYSKHYYGYTF. CDR3 DNA sequence: TGTGCCAGCAGTTACTCGAAGCACTACTATGGCTACACCTTC.